Shown below are 10 T cell receptor beta chains from a single sample sequenced in a study of cytomegalovirus exposure and HLA in healthy donors. The PCR used 60 Vbeta and 13 Jbeta primers. The data were produced by immunoSEQ multiplex PCR, yet TCRdb's version contains in-frame clones alone and is incomplete. Seen here are roughly 120,000 clones, around three quarters observed once, and the top ten hold 3.5% to 4.5%. The sequenced material came from PBMCs. The receptors come from a man aged 25 to 40 in good health and CMV-seropositive.

The genes are TRBV11-3 and TRBJ2-5; 7 bases are a match to TRBD2. The CDR3 sequence is 19 residues long. CDR1 and CDR2 (germline): SGHNT, YENEEA. V shed 1 base and J 5 bases; nucleotides not matched to a gene: 19. CDR3 bases: TGTGCCAGCAGCTTAGGTTTCTTGGCTTTGCGGGGGTTTATGGAGACCCAGTACTTC. Its protein product is CASSLGFLALRGFMETQYF.

The chain is built from TRBV28 and TRBJ2-7, with D tentatively TRBD1 (6 bases). The ends were cut back, 0 bases at V and 2 bases at J, with 20 bases in the middle. In germline, CDR1 is MDHEN, CDR2 SYDVKM. This CDR3 is built from 18 residues. The CDR3 nucleotides read TGTGCCAGCAGTTTATGGTTCCGTATTGGACAGCAACCCTACGAGCAGTACTTC. Its protein product is CASSLWFRIGQQPYEQYF.

V and J are TRBV28 and TRBJ2-7, with TRBD1 matching over 7 bases. This CDR3 is 14 amino acids long. Trimming cost V 7 bases and J 2 bases; bases outside gene matches: 8. Germline assignment: CDR1 MDHEN and CDR2 SYDVKM. The CDR3 DNA sequence: TGTGCCAGCATTAACCCCGGGACAGCCTACGAGCAGTACTTC. Amino acid sequence: CASINPGTAYEQYF.

V and J are TRBV9 and TRBJ1-2; no clear D gene. V lost 2 bases and J lost 6, with 14 bases in between. The CDR3 has 14 residues. Germline-derived CDR1 and CDR2 are SGDLS and YYNGEE. This CDR3 reads CASSVHPDDHGYTF. CDR3 DNA: TGTGCCAGCAGCGTCCATCCAGATGATCATGGCTACACCTTC.

Remarks on this clone: In the same sample, other DNA sequences code for this CDR3. This chain connects TRBV16 to TRBJ2-7; TRBD1 aligns across 7 bases. CDR3 length equals 14 residues. The germline V gene has CDR1 KGHSY and CDR2 FQNENV. The trim removed 4 bases at V and 4 bases at J, leaving 7 bases unmatched. The CDR3 spells CASSPSGGSYEQYF. Here the CDR3 DNA reads TGTGCCAGCAGCCCCTCAGGGGGAAGTTACGAGCAGTACTTC.

V is TRBV4-2 and J is TRBJ2-5, with a tentative D call TRBD2 (6 bases). The CDR3 has 15 residues. Germline CDR1 and CDR2: LGHNA and YNFKEQ. Trimming removed 0 bases at V and 5 bases at J, with 13 bases between. The CDR3 sequence: CASSQDGGSGETQYF. Here the CDR3 DNA reads TGTGCCAGCAGCCAAGATGGGGGGTCGGGGGAGACCCAGTACTTC.

J is TRBJ2-1 and V is TRBV9; D possibly corresponds to TRBD2 (6 bases). The CDR3 consists of 17 residues. Germline V CDR1 and CDR2: SGDLS, YYNGEE. The V end was cut by 3 bases, the J end by 2 bases, with 18 bases between. The CDR3 DNA follows: TGTGCCAGCAGCGCGTACATCGCGGGATACCCCTACAATGAGCAGTTCTTC. Its protein is CASSAYIAGYPYNEQFF.

V is TRBV29-1 and J is TRBJ2-7; D is undetermined. The CDR3 extends over 13 amino acids. Between the trimmed V and J ends, which lost 0 bases and 1 base, there was a span of 7 bases. The germline gives CDR1 SQVTM, CDR2 ANQGSEA. The CDR3 DNA sequence: TGCAGCGTTGAAGATCCCTATTCCTACGAGCAGTACTTC. As protein: CSVEDPYSYEQYF.

The chain has TRBV19 and TRBJ1-3; D possibly corresponds to TRBD1 (5 bases). This CDR3 has 13 amino acids. Trimming cost V 7 bases and J 0 bases, with 7 bases left between them. Germline V gene sequence: CDR1 LNHDA, CDR2 SQIVND (reference sequence). The DNA for the CDR3 is TGTGCCAGTACAGGGTACTCTGGAAACACCATATATTTT. As protein: CASTGYSGNTIYF.

This chain joins TRBV10-3 and TRBJ1-6; weak D call: TRBD1 (5 bases). V was pared by 3 bases and J by 10 bases, with 16 bases between. Looked up from germline, CDR1 is ENHRY and CDR2 is SYGVKD. This CDR3 has 15 amino acids. CDR3 nucleotides: TGTGCCATCAGTGACCAACACGGGGGGAGCTCACCCCTCCACTTT. Translated, it gives CAISDQHGGSSPLHF.